The 24 T cell receptor beta chains presented below share a single source sample, sequenced in a study of graft-versus-host responses after intestinal transplantation. The data were produced by immunoSEQ multiplex PCR, yet TCRdb's version contains in-frame clones alone and is incomplete. Among some 31,000 clones listed, 70% to 90% were seen once. The material was PBMCs, obtained around 430 days after intestinal transplantation. The receptors originated from a human patient who received an intestinal transplant, so some T cells may come from the graft donor.

The rearrangement joins TRBV10-3 to TRBJ1-2; no firm D call. Trimming took 4 bases from V and 4 from J, leaving 10 bases between them. This CDR3 contains 13 residues. CDR1 and CDR2 (germline): ENHRY, SYGVKD. DNA of the CDR3: TGTGCCATCAGTGGTGAGACGGGCTATGGCTACACCTTC. This translates into CAISGETGYGYTF.

J is TRBJ1-1 and V is TRBV9; 9 bases agree with TRBD1. Losses at the gene ends were 4 bases for V and 3 bases for J; bases not matched to a gene: 19. The V gene's germline CDR1 is SGDLS and CDR2 YYNGEE. The length of the CDR3 is 19 residues. The CDR3 coding sequence is TGTGCCAGCAGCCCTCAATCCCGGGACAGGGCGTTTTATGACACTGAAGCTTTCTTT. The encoded protein is CASSPQSRDRAFYDTEAFF.

This clone was counted a few times. The CDR3 DNA reads as TGTGCCAGTAGCCGACTAGCGGGAGTCTATGGGGCCAACGTCCTGACTTTC. This sequence encodes CASSRLAGVYGANVLTF. The chain carries TRBV19 and TRBJ2-6, with 12 bases aligning to TRBD2. V shed 6 bases, J shed 3 bases, and the junction held 6 bases outside the gene matches. CDR3 size: 17 residues. Germline CDR1 reads LNHDA; CDR2 reads SQIVND (reference sequence). Combining the CDR3 with reference TRBV19 and TRBJ2-6 gives the whole variable domain DGGITQSPKYLFRKEGQNVTLSCEQNLNHDAMYWYRQDPGQGLRLIYYSQIVNDFQKGDIAEGYSVSREKKESFPLTVTSAQKNPTAFYLCASSRLAGVYGANVLTFGAGSRLTVL.

The rearrangement links TRBV15 to TRBJ1-5; D ambiguous. Trimming removed 0 bases at V and 0 bases at J, with 12 bases between. Germline V lookup: CDR1 LNHNV, CDR2 YYDKDF (reference sequence). The CDR3 is 17 residues long. The CDR3 sequence is CATSRDSKGYSNQPQHF. CDR3 bases: TGTGCCACCAGCAGAGATTCGAAAGGGTATAGCAATCAGCCCCAGCATTTT.

This clone showed up just a few times. V is TRBV5-1 and J is TRBJ2-3; D remains unclear. Germline CDR1 SGHRS, CDR2 YFSETQ. V lost 4 bases, J lost 5 bases, and 8 bases lay in between. The CDR3 is 12 residues long. This CDR3 is CASSRSQDTQYF. The CDR3 coding sequence is TGCGCCAGCAGCCGTAGCCAAGATACGCAGTATTTT.

The gene calls are TRBV30 and TRBJ2-1; 10 positions match TRBD2. The germline V gene encodes CDR1 GTSNPN and CDR2 SVGIG (reference sequence). V shed 0 bases and J 8 bases; nucleotides not matched to a gene: 7. This CDR3 has 15 amino acids. The CDR3: CAWSVGAGGPHEQFF. In DNA, the CDR3 is TGTGCCTGGAGTGTGGGAGCGGGGGGGCCCCATGAGCAGTTCTTC.

This chain connects TRBV27 to TRBJ2-7, with D possibly TRBD1 on 5 matching bases. The CDR3 consists of 12 residues. V was pared by 6 bases and J by 2 bases, with 8 bases between. Germline V lookup: CDR1 MNHEY, CDR2 SMNVEV (reference sequence). The CDR3 loop reads CASSQGAYEQYF. The CDR3 coding sequence is TGTGCCAGCAGCCAAGGGGCCTACGAGCAGTACTTC.

The chain is built from TRBV5-1 and TRBJ1-1; D call uncertain. The CDR3 has 13 amino acids. The V end lost 1 base, the J end lost 2 bases, and 6 bases lay between the germline ends. Germline CDR1 reads SGHRS; CDR2 reads YFSETQ. CDR3 amino acids: CASSLSPNTEAFF. In DNA form, the CDR3 reads TGCGCCAGCAGCTTGTCACCCAACACTGAAGCTTTCTTT.

This chain connects TRBV2 to TRBJ2-5; D is unclear. V dropped 1 base and J dropped 5 bases, with 5 bases sitting between them. Germline V gene sequence: CDR1 SNHLY, CDR2 FYNNEI. There are 12 residues in the CDR3. CDR3 loop: CASSEVGETQYF. As DNA, the CDR3 is TGTGCCAGCAGTGAAGTGGGGGAGACCCAGTACTTC.

The rearrangement uses TRBV6-5 and TRBJ2-2, with D possibly matching TRBD1 (6 bases). The V gene's germline CDR1 is MNHEY and CDR2 SVGAGI. The CDR3 runs 13 residues. V lost 5 bases to trimming and J lost 3 bases, with 7 bases between them. CDR3 sequence: CASSEGDTGELFF. CDR3 bases: TGTGCCAGCAGTGAGGGGGACACCGGGGAGCTGTTTTTT.

The chain employs TRBV4-1 and TRBJ2-2; 14 bases are a match to TRBD2. The CDR3 consists of 21 residues. V shed 2 bases, J shed 0 bases, and the junction held 11 bases outside the gene matches. In germline, CDR1 is MGHRA, CDR2 YSYEKL. The CDR3 nucleotides read TGCGCCAGCAGCCAATCGGGACTAGCGGGAGCCGGGGGAGCGAACACCGGGGAGCTGTTTTTT. Translation gives CASSQSGLAGAGGANTGELFF.

V is TRBV19 and J is TRBJ2-1; 9 nucleotides line up with TRBD1. Germline CDR1 reads LNHDA; CDR2 reads SQIVND (reference sequence). J lost 6 bases, V lost 5 bases, and 11 bases had no gene match. The CDR3 totals 16 residues. CDR3 sequence: CASSVKTGGGGNEQFF. The CDR3 coding sequence is TGTGCCAGTAGTGTGAAAACAGGGGGCGGCGGCAATGAGCAGTTCTTC.

The V call is TRBV7-8, the J call TRBJ2-5; D might be TRBD2 (6 bases). CDR1 and CDR2 (germline): SGHVS, FQNEAQ. The length of the CDR3 is 17 residues. Trimming stripped 1 base from V and 7 bases from J, with 22 bases between. In DNA form, the CDR3 reads TGTGCCAGCAGCTTAGTTTTTCTAAGGGAGGTAGGGGTGACCCAGTACTTC. The encoded protein is CASSLVFLREVGVTQYF. The whole variable domain, filled in from reference TRBV7-8 and TRBJ2-5, reads GAGVSQSPRYKVAKRGQDVALRCDPISGHVSLFWYQQALGQGPEFLTYFQNEAQLDKSGLPSDRFFAERPEGSVSTLKIQRTQQEDSAVYLCASSLVFLREVGVTQYFGPGTRLLVL.

The chain links TRBV18 to TRBJ2-2; the D gene is possibly TRBD2 (6 bases). This CDR3 is 16 amino acids long. Trimming shortened V by 2 bases and J by 0 bases, and 10 bases separated the two germline ends. Germline loops: CDR1 KGHSH, CDR2 LQKENI. The CDR3 loop reads CASSPMAGTNTGELFF. Here the CDR3 DNA reads TGTGCCAGCTCACCAATGGCGGGGACGAACACCGGGGAGCTGTTTTTT.

The CDR3, as DNA: TGTGCTAGTGGTTCGACAGGGGGCGAAAAACTGTTTTTT. It is translated as CASGSTGGEKLFF. This chain links TRBV12-5 with TRBJ1-4; TRBD1 matches at 10 bases. The CDR3 extends over 13 amino acids. Germline CDR1 LGHNT, CDR2 FRNRAP. The J segment lost 8 bases and the V segment lost 4 bases, leaving 1 base of the junction unmatched.

This chain connects TRBV7-6 to TRBJ1-3; possibly TRBD1 for D (6 bases). Looked up from germline, CDR1 is SGHVS and CDR2 is FNYEAQ. The CDR3 covers 14 residues. V lost 0 bases, J lost 13 bases, and 16 bases lay in between. In DNA form, the CDR3 reads TGTGCCAGCAGCTTAGCTTTGGGGGCCGAGGGAATATATTTT. This codes for CASSLALGAEGIYF. Using reference TRBV7-6 and TRBJ1-3 for the parts outside the CDR3, the full variable domain is GAGVSQSPRYKVTKRGQDVALRCDPISGHVSLYWYRQALGQGPEFLTYFNYEAQQDKSGLPNDRFSAERPEGSISTLTIQRTEQRDSAMYRCASSLALGAEGIYFGEGSWLTVV.

The V and J genes are TRBV5-1 and TRBJ2-1; weak D call: TRBD1 (6 bases). Germline lookup yields CDR1 SGHRS and CDR2 YFSETQ. V was clipped by 2 bases and J by 6 bases, with 6 bases between them. This CDR3 contains 12 residues. The CDR3 nucleotides read TGCGCCAGCAGCTTACAGGGCAATGAGCAGTTCTTC. The encoded protein is CASSLQGNEQFF.

The chain combines TRBV6-1 with TRBJ1-1; weak D call: TRBD1 (5 bases). Trimming took 5 bases from V and 0 from J, leaving 13 bases between them. From germline, CDR1 is MNHNS and CDR2 SASEGT. The CDR3 totals 15 residues. CDR3 residues: CASSQPGRMNTEAFF. The CDR3 DNA follows: TGTGCCAGCAGTCAACCGGGACGGATGAACACTGAAGCTTTCTTT.

The gene calls are TRBV28 and TRBJ2-7; D remains unclear. The CDR3 spans 13 residues. Deletions cut 2 bases from V and 7 bases from J, with 12 bases between. Germline CDR1 is MDHEN and CDR2 is SYDVKM. In DNA form, the CDR3 reads TGTGCCAGCAGTTTAAAAGTCCCCGCAGAGCAGTACTTC. This sequence encodes CASSLKVPAEQYF.

V usage is TRBV21-1 and J usage is TRBJ2-7. TRBV21-1 is a listed pseudogene. The CDR3 totals 23 residues. The CDR3 loop is CASTYRGAASGASFQFATYEQYF. CDR3 DNA: TGTGCCAGCACCTATAGGGGCGCGGCTTCGGGGGCTTCATTTCAGTTCGCCACCTACGAGCAGTACTTC.

The CDR3 sequence is CASSSASPFGAFF. The CDR3 DNA reads as TGTGCCAGCAGTTCAGCATCCCCGTTCGGAGCTTTCTTT. V and J are TRBV27 and TRBJ1-1, with no clear D. The CDR3 loop spans 13 amino acids. In germline, CDR1 is MNHEY, CDR2 SMNVEV (reference sequence). V lost 4 bases to trimming and J lost 10 bases, with 16 bases between them.

This clone was recorded once. Here the CDR3 reads CASFPRAGTSNNEQFF. DNA of the CDR3: TGTGCCAGCTTCCCACGGGCAGGGACCTCGAACAATGAGCAGTTCTTC. This chain links TRBV18 with TRBJ2-1; D is possibly TRBD1 or TRBD2 (5 bases each). Trimming pared 7 bases from V and 5 bases from J, leaving 21 bases between. The germline CDR1 and CDR2 sequences are KGHSH and LQKENI. This CDR3 contains 16 residues.

V is TRBV30 and J is TRBJ1-2; tentatively, D is TRBD1 (5 bases). The germline gives CDR1 GTSNPN, CDR2 SVGIG (reference sequence). Between the trimmed V and J ends, which lost 5 bases and 0 bases, there was a span of 13 bases. The CDR3 runs to 14 residues. The CDR3 loop reads CAWHDRGANYGYTF. The DNA for the CDR3 is TGTGCCTGGCACGACAGAGGCGCTAACTATGGCTACACCTTC.

The rearrangement links TRBV6-1 to TRBJ2-1; TRBD2 matches 9 bases. With 6 bases clipped from V and 8 bases from J, the junction kept 8 bases outside the gene matches. There are 14 residues in the CDR3. Germline CDR1 is MNHNS and CDR2 is SASEGT. CDR3 residues: CASSQRGASYEQFF. The CDR3 nucleotides read TGTGCCAGCAGCCAGCGGGGGGCCTCATATGAGCAGTTCTTC.